This paragraph covers one T cell receptor (beta chain) sequence. V was trimmed by 4 bases and J by 4 bases, leaving 13 bases between them. The CDR3 is made up of 14 amino acids. The germline gives CDR1 SGHTA, CDR2 FQGNSA. This sample is part of a study of glioma-infiltrating T cells after dendritic cell vaccination. Sequencing used immunoSEQ multiplex PCR; TCRdb keeps in-frame clones, though not all of them. This sample has over 55,000 clones, with approximately 80% found just once. This chain joins TRBV7-2 and TRBJ2-5; a weak D match, TRBD2 (5 bases). The source material was blood, sampled before dendritic cell vaccination. The clonotype comes from a human donor with glioblastoma. The CDR3 region is CASSSPGIRETQYF. The CDR3 DNA reads TGTGCCAGCAGCTCCCCGGGAATCCGAGAGACCCAGTACTTC.